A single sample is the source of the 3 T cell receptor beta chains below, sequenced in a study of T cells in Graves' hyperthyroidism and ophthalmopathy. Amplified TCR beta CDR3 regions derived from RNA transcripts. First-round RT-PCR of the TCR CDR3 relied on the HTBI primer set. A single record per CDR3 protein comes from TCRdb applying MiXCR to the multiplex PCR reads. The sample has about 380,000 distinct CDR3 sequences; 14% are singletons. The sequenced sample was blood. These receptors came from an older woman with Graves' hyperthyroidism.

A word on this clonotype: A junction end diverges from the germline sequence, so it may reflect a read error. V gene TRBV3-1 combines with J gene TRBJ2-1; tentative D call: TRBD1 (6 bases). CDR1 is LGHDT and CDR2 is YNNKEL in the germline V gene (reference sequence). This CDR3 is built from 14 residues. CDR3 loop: CASTQGGARIEQFF. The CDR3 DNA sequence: TGTGCCAGCACCCAAGGGGGAGCGAGAATTGAGCAGTTCTTC.

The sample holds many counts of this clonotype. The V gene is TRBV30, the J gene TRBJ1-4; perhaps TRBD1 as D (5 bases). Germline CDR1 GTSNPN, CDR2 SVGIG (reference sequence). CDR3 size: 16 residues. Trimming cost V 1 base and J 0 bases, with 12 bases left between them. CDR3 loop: CAWSDPGLPTNEKLFF. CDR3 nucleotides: TGTGCCTGGAGTGATCCGGGACTCCCAACTAATGAAAAACTGTTTTTT.

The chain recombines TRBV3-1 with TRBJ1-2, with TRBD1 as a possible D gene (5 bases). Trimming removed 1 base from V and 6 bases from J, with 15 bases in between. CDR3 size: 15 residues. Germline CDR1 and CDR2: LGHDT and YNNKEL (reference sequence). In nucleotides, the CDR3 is TGTGCCAGCAGCCAAGGGCCGACGGGAGGGGATGGCTACACCTTC. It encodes CASSQGPTGGDGYTF.